This is a list of T cell receptor beta chains from one sample in a study of shared clonotypes between healthy human individuals. The method was immunoSEQ multiplex PCR; TCRdb's version includes in-frame clones alone and lacks a portion of them. The sample carries some 1,900,000 clones, approximately 94% recorded once. The sequenced sample was naive CD8+ T cells sorted from blood. These receptors all come from a man aged 18 to 30 in good health. The CDR3 runs from the conserved cysteine through the conserved F or W. D genes are given only for firm matches. Size is omitted from some rows. Given values are once, few, many or a class for expanded clones.

v_call	j_call	d_call	clone_size	cdr3_aa	cdr3_nt
TRBV4-3	TRBJ2-1	NA	NA	CASSQGAERGSYNEQFF	TGCGCCAGCAGCCAGGGAGCGGAAAGGGGCTCCTACAATGAGCAGTTCTTC
TRBV5-4	TRBJ1-2	TRBD1	NA	CASSPDRGRVDGYTF	TGTGCCAGCAGTCCGGACAGGGGGCGAGTGGATGGCTACACCTTC
TRBV27	TRBJ2-7	TRBD2	NA	CASSLDAASGIWEQYF	TGTGCCAGCAGTTTAGACGCGGCTAGCGGGATATGGGAGCAGTACTTC
TRBV11-2	TRBJ2-7	NA	NA	CASSLDLGPYEQYF	TGTGCCAGCAGCTTAGATCTGGGGCCATACGAGCAGTACTTC
TRBV6-5	TRBJ2-7	NA	NA	CASSYLGPADYEQYF	TGTGCCAGCAGTTACCTCGGGCCCGCCGATTACGAGCAGTACTTC
TRBV5-1	TRBJ2-7	TRBD2	NA	CASSLADAGGNREQYF	TGCGCCAGCAGCTTGGCCGATGCGGGAGGGAATCGCGAGCAGTACTTC
TRBV4-2	TRBJ2-1	TRBD2	NA	CASSSTGGGLYNEQFF	TGTGCCAGCAGCTCAACGGGAGGTGGGCTCTACAATGAGCAGTTCTTC
TRBV28	TRBJ1-4	NA	NA	CASSLLGPYNEKLFF	TGTGCCAGCAGTTTATTGGGCCCATATAATGAAAAACTGTTTTTT
TRBV5-6	TRBJ2-1	NA	once	CASSLDRSLLYNEQFF	TGTGCCAGCAGCTTGGACAGGTCCCTCCTCTACAATGAGCAGTTCTTC
TRBV4-1	TRBJ2-5	NA	NA	CASSHPLEETQYF	TGCGCCAGCAGCCACCCCCTCGAAGAGACCCAGTACTTC
TRBV5-4	TRBJ2-7	NA	NA	CASSLFGGAYEQYF	TGTGCCAGCAGCTTATTTGGCGGGGCCTACGAGCAGTACTTC
TRBV9	TRBJ1-1	NA	NA	CASSFSGGGNTEAFF	TGTGCCAGCAGCTTCAGTGGGGGCGGGAACACTGAAGCTTTCTTT
TRBV29-1	TRBJ2-7	TRBD2	NA	CSVEDPSGAPYEQYF	TGCAGCGTTGAAGATCCCAGCGGGGCACCCTACGAGCAGTACTTC
TRBV6-5	TRBJ1-2	NA	NA	CASSLTQGYGYTF	TGTGCCAGCAGTCTGACTCAGGGCTATGGCTACACCTTC
TRBV19	TRBJ1-5	TRBD1	NA	CASSIGQGVNQPQHF	TGTGCCAGTAGTATAGGACAGGGGGTAAATCAGCCCCAGCATTTT
TRBV5-1	TRBJ2-7	NA	NA	CASSSATYEQYF	TGCGCCAGCAGCTCCGCGACGTACGAGCAGTACTTC